The 21 T cell receptor beta chains reported below all come from one sample, sequenced in a study of T-cell memory formation after mild COVID-19. Using its own MiXCR run on the 5' RACE reads, TCRdb lists one record per CDR3 protein. The sample has some 120,000 distinct CDR3 sequences, about 6% seen once. Specimen: PBMCs or a T cell subset sorted from them (not recorded which). These receptors came from an adult woman who had mild COVID-19 (a few samples of this study predate the infection). Cell type and time point are not known.

This clonotype was seen more than once but under ten times. The chain couples TRBV12-3 or TRBV12-4 to TRBJ2-2; D may be TRBD1 (5 bases). The V end lost 3 bases, the J end lost 1 base, and 9 bases lay between the germline ends. There are 15 residues in the CDR3. CDR3 protein: CASSFADKNTGELFF. The CDR3 DNA sequence: TGTGCCAGCAGTTTCGCGGACAAGAACACCGGGGAGCTGTTTTTT.

This clonotype was counted ten times or more. The rearrangement joins TRBV5-1 to TRBJ2-3; D is possibly TRBD2 (5 bases). V shed 6 bases and J shed 0 bases, with 14 bases lying between them. Germline V lookup: CDR1 SGHRS, CDR2 YFSETQ. The CDR3 loop spans 15 amino acids. The CDR3 nucleotides read TGCGCCAGCACCAGAGCGGACCACAGCACAGATACGCAGTATTTT. Its translation is CASTRADHSTDTQYF.

CDR3 nucleotide sequence: TGTGCCAGCTCACCAGGCGGAAGGTTCACAGATACGCAGTATTTT. Residues: CASSPGGRFTDTQYF. This sequence joins TRBV18 and TRBJ2-3; D is ambiguous. This CDR3 contains 15 residues. Germline-derived CDR1 and CDR2 are KGHSH and LQKENI. The germline V and J ends were trimmed by 2 bases and 2 bases, with 11 bases remaining between them.

The chain uses TRBV6-1 and TRBJ1-6, with no clear D. Germline V gene data show CDR1 as MNHNS and CDR2 as SASEGT. V was clipped by 3 bases and J by 6 bases, with 15 bases between them. CDR3 length equals 16 residues. CDR3 DNA: TGTGCCAGCAGTGATGGAGTTACAAGCGGTAATTCACCCCTCCACTTT. This sequence encodes CASSDGVTSGNSPLHF.

The sample holds many counts of this clonotype. V and J are TRBV4-3 and TRBJ1-2, with a weak D call TRBD1 (5 bases). Trimming cost V 0 bases and J 4 bases, with 15 bases left between them. Germline CDR1 and CDR2: LGHNA and YSLEER. The CDR3 loop spans 16 amino acids. The CDR3 nucleotides are TGCGCCAGCAGCCAAGAATGGGGACTCGGAGGCTATGGCTACACCTTC. As protein: CASSQEWGLGGYGYTF.

This clonotype was seen repeatedly, ten times or more. The chain has TRBV20-1 and TRBJ1-6; TRBD1 aligns across 8 bases. With 6 bases clipped from V and 2 bases from J, the junction kept 6 bases outside the gene matches. This CDR3 is 15 amino acids long. Germline-derived CDR1 and CDR2 are DFQATT and SNEGSKA (reference sequence). This CDR3 is CSALQGGAYNSPLHF. For the CDR3, the DNA is TGCAGTGCCCTACAGGGGGGGGCCTATAATTCACCCCTCCACTTT.

This clonotype showed up many times. The chain combines TRBV11-2 with TRBJ2-1; perhaps TRBD1 as D (5 bases). Germline V CDR1 and CDR2: SGHAT, FQNNGV. The CDR3 sequence is 16 residues long. Between the trimmed V and J ends, which lost 2 bases and 5 bases, there was a span of 16 bases. The CDR3 DNA follows: TGTGCCAGCAGCTTAAATCACAGGCCTCCTAACAATGAGCAGTTCTTC. It specifies CASSLNHRPPNNEQFF.

This clonotype was found many times. The chain employs TRBV27 and TRBJ2-5, with D unclear. The V gene lost 6 bases and the J gene lost 0 bases, with 2 bases spanning the gap. Germline assignment: CDR1 MNHEY and CDR2 SMNVEV (reference sequence). The CDR3 runs 11 residues. As DNA, the CDR3 is TGTGCCAGCAGCTACCAAGAGACCCAGTACTTC. This gives the protein CASSYQETQYF.

This clonotype was picked up many times. This sequence joins TRBV15 and TRBJ2-3; D not certain. Germline V gene lookup returns CDR1 LNHNV and CDR2 YYDKDF (reference sequence). CDR3 length: 14 residues. V was trimmed by 1 base and J by 2 bases, leaving 7 bases between them. The CDR3 DNA reads as TGTGCCACCAGCAGAGTGCCCGACACAGATACGCAGTATTTT. Its translation is CATSRVPDTDTQYF. The entire variable domain, with the rest obtained from reference TRBV15 and TRBJ2-3, is as follows: DAMVIQNPRYQVTQFGKPVTLSCSQTLNHNVMYWYQQKSSQAPKLLFHYYDKDFNNEADTPDNFQSRRPNTSFCFLDIRSPGLGDTAMYLCATSRVPDTDTQYFGPGTRLTVL.

There are many counts of this clonotype. The rearrangement joins TRBV20-1 to TRBJ1-5; D is possibly TRBD1 (5 bases). Germline assignment: CDR1 DFQATT and CDR2 SNEGSKA (reference sequence). The CDR3 runs to 14 residues. V was cut by 3 bases and J by 1 base, with 10 bases left in between. The CDR3 loop reads CSARSDMSNQPQHF. CDR3 nucleotide sequence: TGCAGTGCTAGGTCGGACATGAGCAATCAGCCCCAGCATTTT.

V is TRBV4-1 and J is TRBJ1-5; D gene ambiguous. The CDR3 spans 18 residues. Germline values: CDR1 MGHRA, CDR2 YSYEKL. The V end was cut by 3 bases, the J end by 2 bases, with 20 bases between. The CDR3 region is CASSQDERPHEGNQPQHF. Here the CDR3 DNA reads TGCGCCAGCAGCCAGGATGAGCGTCCCCATGAGGGCAATCAGCCCCAGCATTTT.

This clonotype was detected many times. CDR3 residues: CASSIDSYGYTF. The DNA for the CDR3 is TGCGCCAGCAGCATTGACAGCTATGGCTACACCTTC. The genes are TRBV5-1 and TRBJ1-2; D is perhaps TRBD1 (5 bases). The V end lost 4 bases, the J end lost 4 bases, and 8 bases lay between the germline ends. Germline assignment: CDR1 SGHRS and CDR2 YFSETQ. This CDR3 contains 12 residues.

This clonotype was observed a handful of times. V and J are TRBV6-2 or TRBV6-3 and TRBJ1-5; the D gene is possibly TRBD1 (6 bases). Germline assignment: CDR1 MNHEY and CDR2 SVGEGT. V lost 4 bases to trimming and J lost 3 bases, with 13 bases between them. The CDR3 runs to 15 residues. This CDR3 reads CASSWTNRVNQPQHF. The CDR3, as DNA: TGTGCCAGCAGTTGGACAAACAGGGTCAATCAGCCCCAGCATTTT.

The chain uses TRBV7-8 and TRBJ2-5, with D unclear. Per the germline V gene, CDR1 is SGHVS and CDR2 is FQNEAQ. The CDR3 spans 14 residues. Between the trimmed V and J ends, which lost 1 base and 5 bases, there was a span of 11 bases. The CDR3 is CASSLVGRVETQYF. In nucleotides, the CDR3 is TGTGCCAGCAGCTTAGTTGGTAGGGTTGAGACCCAGTACTTC.

This clonotype was seen only a few times. J is TRBJ2-1 and V is TRBV9; D might be TRBD2 (6 bases). CDR1 SGDLS and CDR2 YYNGEE come from the germline V gene. This CDR3 has 15 residues. The V and J ends lost 0 bases and 4 bases respectively, with 11 bases between them. The CDR3 DNA reads TGTGCCAGCAGCGTAGATAGCGGAGATTACAATGAGCAGTTCTTC. Encoded protein: CASSVDSGDYNEQFF.

In its sample, this clonotype was seen many times. The chain couples TRBV6-2 or TRBV6-3 to TRBJ2-7, with 8 nucleotides matching TRBD2. Germline V lookup: CDR1 MNHEY, CDR2 SVGEGT. V dropped 6 bases and J dropped 7; count of bases not matched to a gene: 11. This CDR3 has 14 amino acids. The CDR3 protein is CASRPLAATSEQYF. The CDR3 nucleotides read TGTGCCAGCAGGCCACTAGCGGCAACCTCGGAGCAGTACTTC.

This clonotype appeared many times. This rearrangement joins TRBV7-2 to TRBJ2-7, with 8 bases matching TRBD1. Unmatched junction bases numbered 6, after V lost 5 bases and J lost 0 bases. CDR1 and CDR2 (germline): SGHTA, FQGNSA. There are 15 residues in the CDR3. The CDR3 here is CASSRGTGLSYEQYF. In DNA, the CDR3 is TGTGCCAGCAGCCGAGGGACAGGCCTCTCCTACGAGCAGTACTTC.

This clonotype was seen ten or more times. The chain links TRBV6-6 to TRBJ2-7; a possible D gene is TRBD1 (6 bases). The germline V gene encodes CDR1 MNHNY and CDR2 SVGAGI (reference sequence). V gave up 5 bases and J gave up 2 bases, with 13 bases separating them. This CDR3 has 14 residues. The CDR3, as DNA: TGTGCCAGCAGTACCAGACAGGCTGCCTACGAGCAGTACTTC. It yields the protein CASSTRQAAYEQYF.

V gene TRBV18 combines with J gene TRBJ2-3; possibly TRBD1 or TRBD2 for D (6 bases each). Trimming shortened V by 6 bases and J by 6 bases, and 19 bases separated the two germline ends. CDR1 is KGHSH, CDR2 LQKENI, per germline. The length of the CDR3 is 15 residues. The DNA of the CDR3 is TGTGCCAGCTCCCCCGGAGGGGGGCACGGGGATACGCAGTATTTT. Residues: CASSPGGGHGDTQYF.

The V gene is TRBV7-2, the J gene TRBJ2-7; 10 positions agree with TRBD2. V dropped 5 bases and J dropped 3; count of bases not matched to a gene: 10. The CDR3 runs 16 residues. CDR1 is SGHTA, CDR2 FQGNSA, per germline. In DNA form, the CDR3 reads TGTGCCAGCAGCGCTGCTAGCGGGGGCCGCATCTACGAGCAGTACTTC. As protein: CASSAASGGRIYEQYF.

This clonotype has a count of ten or more. The rearrangement uses TRBV12-3 or TRBV12-4 and TRBJ2-5; tentatively, D is TRBD1 or TRBD2 (5 bases each). This CDR3 has 14 amino acids. Trimming shortened V by 1 base and J by 5 bases, and 11 bases separated the two germline ends. The CDR3 is CASSLGGARETQYF. The CDR3 DNA is TGTGCCAGCAGTTTAGGAGGGGCCCGGGAGACCCAGTACTTC.